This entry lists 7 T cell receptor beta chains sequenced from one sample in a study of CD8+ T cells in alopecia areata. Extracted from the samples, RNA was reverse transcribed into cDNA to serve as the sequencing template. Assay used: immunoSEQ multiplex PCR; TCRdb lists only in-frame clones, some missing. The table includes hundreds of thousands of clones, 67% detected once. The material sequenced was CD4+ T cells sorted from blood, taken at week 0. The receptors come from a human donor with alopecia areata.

CDR3 sequence reads: CASRESTGYTQYF. DNA for the CDR3: TGTGCCAGCAGGGAATCTACAGGGTATACGCAGTATTTT. The V gene is TRBV6-5, the J gene TRBJ2-3; D perhaps matches TRBD1 (6 bases). From germline, CDR1 is MNHEY and CDR2 SVGAGI. With 6 bases removed from V and 7 bases from J, the gap between germline ends came to 14 bases. CDR3 length: 13 residues.

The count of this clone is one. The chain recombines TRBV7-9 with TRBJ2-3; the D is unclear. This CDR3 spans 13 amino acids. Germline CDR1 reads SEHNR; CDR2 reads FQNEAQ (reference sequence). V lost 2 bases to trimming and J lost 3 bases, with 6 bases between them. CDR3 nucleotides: TGTGCCAGCAGCTTATTGCTTACAGATACGCAGTATTTT. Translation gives CASSLLLTDTQYF.

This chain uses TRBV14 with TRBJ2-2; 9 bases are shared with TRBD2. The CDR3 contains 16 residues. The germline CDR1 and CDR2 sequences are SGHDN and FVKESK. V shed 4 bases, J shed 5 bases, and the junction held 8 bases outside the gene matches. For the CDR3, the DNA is TGTGCCAGCAGCCTCAGGAGTAGCGGGGGTACCGGGGAGCTGTTTTTT. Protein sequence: CASSLRSSGGTGELFF.

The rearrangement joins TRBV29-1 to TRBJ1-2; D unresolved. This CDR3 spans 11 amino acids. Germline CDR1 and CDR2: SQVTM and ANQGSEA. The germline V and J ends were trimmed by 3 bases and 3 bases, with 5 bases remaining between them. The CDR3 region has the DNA TGCAGCGTTGACGGTCACTATGGCTACACCTTC. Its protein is CSVDGHYGYTF.

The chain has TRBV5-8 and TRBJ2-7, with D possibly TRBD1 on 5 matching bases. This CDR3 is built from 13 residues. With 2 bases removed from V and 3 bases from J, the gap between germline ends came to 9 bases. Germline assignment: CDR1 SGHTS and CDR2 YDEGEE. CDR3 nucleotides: TGTGCCAGCAGCTTTGGGGCCGGCTACGAGCAGTACTTC. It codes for CASSFGAGYEQYF.

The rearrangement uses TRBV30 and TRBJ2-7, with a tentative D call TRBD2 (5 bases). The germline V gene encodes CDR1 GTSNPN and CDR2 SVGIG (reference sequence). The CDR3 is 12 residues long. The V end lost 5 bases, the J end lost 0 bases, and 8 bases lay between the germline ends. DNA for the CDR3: TGTGCCTGGGCGGGTTTCTCCTACGAGCAGTACTTC. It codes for CAWAGFSYEQYF.

CDR3 loop: CASSVDGTPSEAQYF. The CDR3 DNA reads TGTGCCAGCAGCGTAGATGGGACACCTTCTGAGGCCCAGTACTTC. The chain employs TRBV9 and TRBJ2-5; tentative D call: TRBD1 (6 bases). CDR1 SGDLS and CDR2 YYNGEE come from the germline V gene. The CDR3 totals 15 residues. The V end was cut by 0 bases, the J end by 9 bases, with 18 bases between.